This T cell receptor (beta chain) emerged from a study of tumor-infiltrating lymphocytes in localized non-small cell lung cancer. Profiled with immunoSEQ multiplex PCR; TCRdb holds only in-frame clones, not every one. The sample includes thousands of clones, approximately 71% seen only once; the top ten take around an eighth. The length of the CDR3 is 15 residues. Trimming took 4 bases from V and 3 from J, leaving 15 bases between them. In germline, CDR1 is MGHRA, CDR2 YSYEKL. Study-level findings and limits: Tumor T-cell fraction from TCR sequencing was not associated with recurrence-free survival (p = 0.61).

This clone is deemed medium-sized. The antigen is not known. The sequenced sample consisted of lung tumor tissue. The V gene is TRBV4-1, the J gene TRBJ1-1; D may be TRBD1 (5 bases). This receptor was identified in a human donor with non-small cell lung cancer. CDR3 residues: CASSRVDRSYTEAFF. For the CDR3, the DNA is TGCGCCAGCAGCCGGGTAGACAGAAGTTACACTGAAGCTTTCTTT.